Listed below are T cell receptor beta chains from one sample, sequenced in a study of OX40 agonist ivuxolimab in advanced cancers. Clones were sequenced by immunoSEQ multiplex PCR, and TCRdb holds only the in-frame ones, with some missing. The repertoire consists of over 25,000 clones, with 82% occurring once and the leading ten covering 21%. This sample comprised CD4+ or CD8+ T cells sorted from blood, obtained in a trial of the OX40 agonist ivuxolimab. These receptors originate from an adult with an advanced solid tumor such as melanoma, head and neck, liver or kidney cancer. Both conserved end residues are part of each CDR3. A D gene is named only where the DNA matches it firmly. Expanded clones get a size class; other rows say once, few or many, or leave the size out.

d_gene	j_gene	abundance	v_gene	CDR3nt	CDR3aa
NA	TRBJ2-5	NA	TRBV7-9	TGTGCCAGCAGCTTAGAAGCGGTCAGGGTAGAGACCCAGTACTTC	CASSLEAVRVETQYF
TRBD1	TRBJ1-5	NA	TRBV11-1	TGTGCCAGCAGCTCCCGCCTGACAGGGAATAGCAATCAGCCCCAGCATTTT	CASSSRLTGNSNQPQHF
NA	TRBJ2-2	NA	TRBV19	TGTGCCAGTAGTATAGATCAGGGTGGCGGGGAGCTGTTTTTT	CASSIDQGGGELFF
TRBD2	TRBJ2-1	NA	TRBV7-9	TGTGCCAGCAGCCCCATAGCCTTAGCGGGAGGGCTGAATGAGCAGTTCTTC	CASSPIALAGGLNEQFF
NA	TRBJ2-3	NA	TRBV9	TGTGCCAGCAGCGAGGGGGGGAGCACAGATACGCAGTATTTT	CASSEGGSTDTQYF
NA	TRBJ1-1	NA	TRBV19	TGTGCCAGTAGTATCGGATCAGGGTCCGAAGCTTTCTTT	CASSIGSGSEAFF
NA	TRBJ1-4	many	TRBV14	TGTGCCAGCAGCCCTAAGACCGGTCAAAAACTGTTTTTT	CASSPKTGQKLFF
NA	TRBJ2-2	NA	TRBV9	TGTGCCAGCAGCGAGCTAGGGACCTCGAACACCGGGGAGCTGTTTTTT	CASSELGTSNTGELFF
NA	TRBJ2-7	NA	TRBV5-6	TGTGCCAGCAGCTTGGGGGATGAGCAGTACTTC	CASSLGDEQYF
NA	TRBJ1-4	NA	TRBV28	TGTGCCAGCCGATCCTCACGGGCCATTAATGAAAAACTGTTTTTT	CASRSSRAINEKLFF
NA	TRBJ2-7	NA	TRBV5-1	TGCGCCAGCAGCTTGGATCCCCCCTCCTACGAGCAGTACTTC	CASSLDPPSYEQYF
TRBD1	TRBJ1-1	NA	TRBV7-9	TGTGCCAGCAGCTCAGACAGGGACACTGAAGCTTTCTTT	CASSSDRDTEAFF
TRBD1	TRBJ2-7	NA	TRBV28	TGTGCCAGCAGTGCCGGGACAGGAGGCTACGAGCAGTACTTC	CASSAGTGGYEQYF
NA	TRBJ1-4	NA	TRBV6-5	TGTGCCAGCGGCTCGGGGGGAAAACTGTTTTTT	CASGSGGKLFF
TRBD1	TRBJ2-1	NA	TRBV5-4	TGTGCCAGCAGCTTCCGAGGGGGCGCAGGAAATGAGCAGTTCTTC	CASSFRGGAGNEQFF
TRBD2	TRBJ2-2	NA	TRBV6-4	TGTGCCAGCAGTCCGGGGGGACTAGCGGGGGAAAACACCGGGGAGCTGTTTTTT	CASSPGGLAGENTGELFF
TRBD2	TRBJ2-7	NA	TRBV5-4	TGTGCCAGCAGCGGCCGACTAGCGGGAGGTTCCTACGAGCAGTACTTC	CASSGRLAGGSYEQYF
NA	TRBJ2-1	NA	TRBV10-3	TGTGCCATCAGCCTTCAGGGGGGGCCGGGAAATGAGCAGTTCTTC	CAISLQGGPGNEQFF
TRBD1	TRBJ1-2	NA	TRBV15	TGTGCCACCAGCAGAACAGGGGGATATGGCTACACCTTC	CATSRTGGYGYTF
NA	TRBJ1-1	few	TRBV4-1	TGCGCCAGCAGCCAAGGGCTCGGTGAAGCTTTCTTT	CASSQGLGEAFF
TRBD1	TRBJ2-7	NA	TRBV9	TGTGCCAGCAGCCCCCGGGACAGCTCAACCGAGCAGTACTTC	CASSPRDSSTEQYF
TRBD1	TRBJ1-2	NA	TRBV9	TGTGCCAGCAGCGGCCGGACAGGGCAGGACTATGGCTACACCTTC	CASSGRTGQDYGYTF
TRBD1	TRBJ1-5	NA	TRBV28	TGTGCCAGCAGACCGGGACAGAATCAGCCCCAGCATTTT	CASRPGQNQPQHF
TRBD2	TRBJ2-3	NA	TRBV30	TGTGCCTGGAGCGAGGAAGCGGGAGGAGATACGCAGTATTTT	CAWSEEAGGDTQYF
NA	TRBJ2-7	NA	TRBV28	TGTGCCAGCAGTTTCTGGGGGGACTCCTACGAGCAGTACTTC	CASSFWGDSYEQYF
NA	TRBJ1-5	NA	TRBV27	TGTGCCAGCAGGGCGGGCAATCAGCCCCAGCATTTT	CASRAGNQPQHF
NA	TRBJ1-2	NA	TRBV30	TGTGCCTGGAGTGAGGGGACCCCTAACTATGGCTACACCTTC	CAWSEGTPNYGYTF
TRBD2	TRBJ2-7	NA	TRBV29-1	TGCAGCGCCGTGGCCAGGGAGGGCGAGCAGTACTTC	CSAVAREGEQYF
TRBD2	TRBJ2-3	NA	TRBV5-4	TGTGCCAGCAGCCCCTCCCCCGGGGAGGGGCGAACAGATACGCAGTATTTT	CASSPSPGEGRTDTQYF
NA	TRBJ2-7	NA	TRBV7-3	TGTGCCAGCAGCTTAACGTCGGGTCGGGACGAGCAGTACTTC	CASSLTSGRDEQYF
NA	TRBJ2-2	NA	TRBV5-1	TGCGCCAGCAGCCGGAACACCAACACCGGGGAGCTGTTTTTT	CASSRNTNTGELFF
TRBD1	TRBJ2-7	NA	TRBV5-1	TGCGCCAGCAGCTCTACAGGGGGCGTCGACGAGCAGTACTTC	CASSSTGGVDEQYF
TRBD2	TRBJ2-7	NA	TRBV5-6	TGTGCCAGCAGGGCTAGGAGGGAGGGAGAGCAGTACTTC	CASRARREGEQYF